One TCR beta chain is described in this entry. The sample belongs to a study of control samples from healthy donors and cancer patients. The CDR3 runs to 14 residues. Trimming removed 5 bases from V and 8 bases from J; junction bases left unmatched: 9. Germline loops: CDR1 SGHNT, CDR2 YENEEA. Repertoires were generated with immunoSEQ multiplex PCR, while TCRdb's copy carries only in-frame clones and drops some. Of roughly 88,000 clones in the sample, 80% to 95% were seen once. The sequence came from a young woman in good health. The sample consisted of blood. V usage is TRBV11-3 and J usage is TRBJ1-1; the match to TRBD1 covers 9 bases. CDR3 sequence: CASSAPGQGSEAFF. The CDR3 DNA sequence: TGTGCCAGCAGCGCCCCGGGACAGGGCTCCGAAGCTTTCTTT.